This T cell receptor beta chain was identified in a study of cytomegalovirus exposure and HLA in healthy donors. The PCR ran on 60 Vbeta and 13 Jbeta primers. Sequencing was performed with immunoSEQ multiplex PCR; in TCRdb, only in-frame clones are kept and a portion is missing. The data hold about 140,000 clones, with 70% to 85% observed a single time. CDR3 size: 13 residues. CDR1 and CDR2 from the germline V gene are SGHTA and FQGNSA. Trimming took 11 bases from V and 5 from J; bases not matched to a gene: 10. Worth noting for this clone: Its antigen is still unknown.

General study results and limits: Exclusion applied to some V segments, including TRBV6-2 and TRBV6-3, as they were indistinguishable. Some TCR beta chains (164 of them) were listed as cytomegalovirus-associated. Earlier results showed most TCR beta V segments being productive about 87% or about 30% of the time.

The clonotype comes from a male donor in good health and CMV-seronegative. This chain uses TRBV7-2 with TRBJ2-7, with TRBD1 matching 9 bases. The source material was PBMCs. Here the CDR3 reads CASSVGDRDEQYF. The DNA of the CDR3 is TGTGCCTCCTCGGTGGGGGACAGGGACGAGCAGTACTTC.